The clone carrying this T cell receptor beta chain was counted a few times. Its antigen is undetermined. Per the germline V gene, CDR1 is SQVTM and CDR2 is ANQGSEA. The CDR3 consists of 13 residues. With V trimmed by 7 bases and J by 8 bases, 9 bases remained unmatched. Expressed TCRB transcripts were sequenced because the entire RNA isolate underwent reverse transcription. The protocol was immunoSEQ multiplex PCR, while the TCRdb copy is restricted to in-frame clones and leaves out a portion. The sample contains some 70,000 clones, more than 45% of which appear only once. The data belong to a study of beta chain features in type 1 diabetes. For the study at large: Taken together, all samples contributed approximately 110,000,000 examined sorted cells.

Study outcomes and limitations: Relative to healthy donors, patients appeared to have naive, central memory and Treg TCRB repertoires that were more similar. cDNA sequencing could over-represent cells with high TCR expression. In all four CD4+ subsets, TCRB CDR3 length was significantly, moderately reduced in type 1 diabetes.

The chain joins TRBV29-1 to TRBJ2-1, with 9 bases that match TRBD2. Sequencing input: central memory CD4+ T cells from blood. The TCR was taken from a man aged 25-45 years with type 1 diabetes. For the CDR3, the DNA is TGCAGCGCTCCGGGACTAGCTAACGATGAGCAGTTCTTC. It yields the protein CSAPGLANDEQFF.